These 19 T cell receptor beta chains originate from one sample sequenced in a study of beta chain features in type 1 diabetes. Investigators reverse transcribed all isolated RNA, so they sequenced expressed TCRB transcripts. TCRdb keeps only in-frame clones here, not all; method: immunoSEQ multiplex PCR. The repertoire holds about 240,000 clones, with about 26% as singletons. Input material: central memory CD4+ T cells from blood. The receptors stem from a man under 40 in good health.

In this sample, this clone turned up once. V and J are TRBV4-1 and TRBJ2-1; TRBD1 might be the D (6 bases). Looked up from germline, CDR1 is MGHRA and CDR2 is YSYEKL. Trimming left V 6 bases short and J 3 bases short, with 12 bases between. The CDR3 has 14 residues. In DNA form, the CDR3 reads TGCGCCAGCAGTAGGGGGACCGGCTACAATGAGCAGTTCTTC. It specifies CASSRGTGYNEQFF.

The chain links TRBV1 to TRBJ1-3; no DNA check was done on the table's D call, TRBD1. TRBV1 has pseudogene status. This CDR3 spans 17 amino acids. Here the CDR3 reads CTSSQDGDKPSGNTIYF. The CDR3 region has the DNA TGCACCAGCAGCCAGGATGGCGACAAGCCCTCTGGAAACACCATATATTTT.

A few counts support this clone. This chain joins TRBV30 and TRBJ2-3, with D tentatively TRBD2 (6 bases). The CDR3 sequence is 15 residues long. V lost 1 base to trimming and J lost 0 bases, with 11 bases between them. Germline loops: CDR1 GTSNPN, CDR2 SVGIG (reference sequence). CDR3 region: CAWSASGLSTDTQYF. The CDR3 nucleotides are TGTGCCTGGAGTGCAAGCGGACTAAGCACAGATACGCAGTATTTT.

This clone came up many times. The chain has TRBV6-6 and TRBJ2-3; a possible D gene is TRBD2 (5 bases). V lost 6 bases to trimming and J lost 7 bases, with 11 bases between them. The CDR3 has 12 amino acids. In germline, CDR1 is MNHNY, CDR2 SVGAGI (reference sequence). This chain's CDR3 is CASRNQRNTQYF. CDR3 DNA: TGTGCCAGCAGAAACCAGCGGAATACGCAGTATTTT.

The chain has TRBV29-1 and TRBJ1-1, with unresolved D. This CDR3 is 12 amino acids long. Trimming left V 7 bases short and J 3 bases short, with 12 bases between. Germline V CDR1 and CDR2: SQVTM, ANQGSEA. CDR3 DNA sequence: TGCAGCGCTGGGGAATTTGACACTGAAGCTTTCTTT. Amino acid sequence: CSAGEFDTEAFF.

V usage is TRBV6-1 and J usage is TRBJ2-5; TRBD2 agrees at 13 bases. This CDR3 comprises 15 residues. Per the germline V gene, CDR1 is MNHNS and CDR2 is SASEGT. After removal of 7 bases from V and 5 bases from J, the junction contained 7 bases not matched to a gene. The CDR3 DNA sequence: TGTGCCAGCAAGTTCGGACTAGCGGGAGCGGAGACCCAGTACTTC. Translating gives CASKFGLAGAETQYF.

The chain links TRBV5-6 to TRBJ2-3; unclear D gene. The CDR3 has 14 amino acids. V dropped 3 bases and J dropped 4 bases, with 12 bases sitting between them. CDR1 is SGHDT and CDR2 is YYEEEE in the germline V gene. CDR3: CASSSPRPADTQYF. CDR3 in DNA: TGTGCCAGCAGCTCTCCTAGGCCGGCAGATACGCAGTATTTT.

This clone was counted a few times. The rearrangement links TRBV19 to TRBJ2-1, with D tentatively TRBD1 (5 bases). Per germline, CDR1 LNHDA and CDR2 SQIVND (reference sequence). Trimming stripped 5 bases from V and 3 bases from J, with 8 bases between. CDR3 length: 13 amino acids. CDR3 bases: TGTGCCAGTAGTCGGACACGCTACAATGAGCAGTTCTTC. Its translation: CASSRTRYNEQFF.

The V call is TRBV11-2, the J call TRBJ2-3, with D possibly TRBD2 on 6 matching bases. The CDR3 has 16 residues. Germline CDR1 SGHAT, CDR2 FQNNGV. V lost 3 bases, J lost 0 bases, and 13 bases lay in between. In DNA, the CDR3 is TGTGCCAGCAGCTTTCGAGCGGGTCTTAGCACAGATACGCAGTATTTT. Protein product: CASSFRAGLSTDTQYF.

V and J are TRBV2 and TRBJ2-1; 9 nucleotides match TRBD1. J was trimmed by 4 bases and V by 7 bases; bases with no gene match: 2. This CDR3 comprises 13 residues. Germline CDR1 is SNHLY and CDR2 is FYNNEI. As DNA, the CDR3 is TGTGCCAGCAACAGGGGGCAGTACAATGAGCAGTTCTTC. Its protein is CASNRGQYNEQFF.

Ten or more counts support this clone. The chain has TRBV14 and TRBJ2-1; D unresolved. V was shortened by 5 bases and J by 6 bases, with 11 bases between the two germline ends. The CDR3 contains 13 residues. Germline CDR1 is SGHDN and CDR2 is FVKESK. CDR3 nucleotide sequence: TGTGCCAGCAGCTCCTTTCTCCCCAATGAGCAGTTCTTC. As protein: CASSSFLPNEQFF. Full variable domain (rest looked up from reference TRBV14 and TRBJ2-1): EAGVTQFPSHSVIEKGQTVTLRCDPISGHDNLYWYRRVMGKEIKFLLHFVKESKQDESGMPNNRFLAERTGGTYSTLKVQPAELEDSGVYFCASSSFLPNEQFFGPGTRLTVL.

There are a few counts of this clone. CDR3 nucleotide sequence: TGCAGCGCCGGGACTAGCGGGGGTGGCGGGGAGCTGTTTTTT. Translating gives CSAGTSGGGGELFF. The chain is built from TRBV29-1 and TRBJ2-2, with 14 bases that match TRBD2. Trimming at V came to 7 bases and at J to 7 bases, leaving 5 bases not matched to a gene. Germline CDR1 and CDR2: SQVTM and ANQGSEA. CDR3 length: 14 residues.

V usage is TRBV11-2 and J usage is TRBJ2-1, with TRBD1 identical over 8 bases. The trim removed 0 bases at V and 6 bases at J, leaving 4 bases unmatched. The CDR3 contains 15 residues. Germline V CDR1 and CDR2: SGHAT, FQNNGV. The CDR3 DNA is TGTGCCAGCAGCTTAGAGGGCAGGGGGCGCAATGAGCAGTTCTTC. Amino acid sequence: CASSLEGRGRNEQFF.

This clone was seen more than once but under ten times. The chain carries TRBV11-2 and TRBJ2-3, with D unclear. The CDR3 is made up of 14 amino acids. In germline, CDR1 is SGHAT, CDR2 FQNNGV. V lost 5 bases and J 2 bases, leaving 11 bases between the germline ends. CDR3 sequence (DNA): TGTGCCAGCAGCCCCTCCACAAACACAGATACGCAGTATTTT. Translation gives CASSPSTNTDTQYF.

This clone was observed a handful of times. The chain has TRBV30 and TRBJ2-2, with D possibly TRBD2 on 6 matching bases. This CDR3 is 16 amino acids long. With 7 bases removed from V and 2 bases from J, the gap between germline ends came to 20 bases. Looked up from germline, CDR1 is GTSNPN and CDR2 is SVGIG (reference sequence). CDR3 nucleotides: TGTGCCTACCGGACTATTCTCCCTACAAACACCGGGGAGCTGTTTTTT. Translated: CAYRTILPTNTGELFF.

The chain uses TRBV10-2 and TRBJ2-3, with 9 bases aligning to TRBD2. The V and J ends lost 3 bases and 10 bases, in that order; junction bases with no gene match: 2. The CDR3 is 12 amino acids. Germline assignment: CDR1 WSHSY and CDR2 SAAADI. Written as DNA, the CDR3 is TGCGCCAGCAGTGACGGACTAGCGCCGCAGTATTTT. This codes for CASSDGLAPQYF.

This clone was counted only a few times. V and J are TRBV29-1 and TRBJ1-1, with D hard to call. The CDR3 length is 11 residues. V was pared by 6 bases and J by 11 bases, with 16 bases between. The germline gives CDR1 SQVTM, CDR2 ANQGSEA. For the CDR3, the DNA is TGCAGCGTCCTAGACTCCCCGGTGGCTTTCTTT. Protein sequence: CSVLDSPVAFF.

There are a few counts of this clone. CDR3 DNA sequence: TGTGCCAGCAGCGTACGGGCCCTCCCGGGGAATCAGCCCCAGCATTTT. Translated: CASSVRALPGNQPQHF. V and J are TRBV5-6 and TRBJ1-5; D is uncertain. This CDR3 contains 16 residues. Germline CDR1 is SGHDT and CDR2 is YYEEEE. Trimming removed 4 bases at V and 4 bases at J, with 18 bases between.

This chain uses TRBV5-6 with TRBJ2-5; the match to TRBD1 covers 7 bases. The junction had 6 bases not matched to a gene; V was cut back by 2 bases and J by 5 bases. The germline V gene encodes CDR1 SGHDT and CDR2 YYEEEE. The CDR3 runs 14 residues. This CDR3 reads CASSFLQGWETQYF. The CDR3 coding sequence is TGTGCCAGCAGCTTCCTACAGGGGTGGGAGACCCAGTACTTC.